The T cell receptor (beta chain) under discussion was sequenced for a study of cytomegalovirus exposure and HLA in healthy donors. Overall study results and limits: Further analysis, carried out later, found HLA-associated TCR beta chains more clonally expanded than equally common other chains. Presence/absence analyses assumed roughly uniform sequencing depth across donors, which may not hold. It was only CMV serostatus that was available as immune exposure information.

Germline V gene data show CDR1 as SSHAT and CDR2 as FNYEAQ (reference sequence). There are 12 residues in the CDR3. Turning to this clone: Antigen specificity is unknown.

PCR involved 60 Vbeta and 13 Jbeta primers. How the authors handled the data: The count from a later analysis was roughly 80 million unique TCR beta chains, some 10 million of them shared. Clones were read by immunoSEQ multiplex PCR, and TCRdb kept only the in-frame ones, dropping some. The DNA gave D and trimming, while V, J and clone size come from that table. The sample has approximately 150,000 clones; 65% to 70% are singletons. The sequence was obtained from a woman aged 18 to 35 in good health and CMV-seropositive. The specimen was PBMCs. The chain has TRBV7-7 and TRBJ2-5, with TRBD2 matching over 7 bases. The CDR3 region has the DNA TGTGCTACCCGATCTAGCGGCGAGACCCAGTACTTC. This sequence encodes CATRSSGETQYF.